This T cell receptor (beta chain) was profiled in a study of cytomegalovirus exposure and HLA in healthy donors. Method: immunoSEQ multiplex PCR; TCRdb's copy keeps in-frame clones and lacks some. Seen here are over 200,000 clones, roughly 87% observed once, and the top ten hold about 2%. The CDR3 length is 16 residues. V lost 3 bases to trimming and J lost 5 bases, with 17 bases between them. Germline V gives CDR1 SGHAT, CDR2 FQNNGV. The source is a woman aged 18 to 35 in good health and CMV-seropositive. The specimen sequenced was PBMCs. This rearrangement joins TRBV11-2 to TRBJ2-1; D is possibly TRBD1 (5 bases). The CDR3 bases are TGTGCCAGCAGCTTTCTACGCAGGGCAGACCACAATGAGCAGTTCTTC. Its translation is CASSFLRRADHNEQFF.